These 27 T cell receptor beta chains share one sample of origin, sequenced in a study of blood T cell repertoires in COVID-19. TCRdb's copy holds only in-frame clones and misses some; the assay was immunoSEQ multiplex PCR. The sample consists of over 100,000 clones, around 89% of them appearing once. Sequencing was carried out using peripheral blood. These receptors all stem from a human donor with acute or convalescent COVID-19. The donor label of this sample is uncertain.

This clone was seen just once. The chain has TRBV4-1 and TRBJ2-1; D is unresolved. The CDR3 length is 12 residues. Trimming pared 1 base from V and 6 bases from J, leaving 4 bases between. Germline lookup yields CDR1 MGHRA and CDR2 YSYEKL. The CDR3 loop is CASSQVGNEQFF. CDR3 sequence (DNA): TGCGCCAGCAGCCAAGTCGGCAATGAGCAGTTCTTC.

The chain carries TRBV30 and TRBJ1-1, with D possibly being TRBD1 (6 bases). V was trimmed by 5 bases and J by 1 base, leaving 11 bases between them. Germline assignment: CDR1 GTSNPN and CDR2 SVGIG (reference sequence). CDR3 length equals 13 residues. The CDR3 region is CAWSRTENTEAFF. The CDR3 nucleotides read TGTGCCTGGTCTCGGACAGAGAACACTGAAGCTTTCTTT.

The chain has TRBV5-6 and TRBJ2-1; D might be TRBD1 (5 bases). The germline V gene has CDR1 SGHDT and CDR2 YYEEEE. V shed 2 bases and J shed 5 bases, with 14 bases lying between them. CDR3 length: 15 residues. CDR3 nucleotide sequence: TGTGCCAGCAGCTTACTGGGGCCAACAAACAATGAGCAGTTCTTC. Encoded protein: CASSLLGPTNNEQFF.

The J gene is TRBJ2-7, the V gene TRBV7-9; D unclear. The CDR3 sequence is 12 residues long. Germline lookup yields CDR1 SEHNR and CDR2 FQNEAQ (reference sequence). With 1 base removed from V and 5 bases from J, the gap between germline ends came to 6 bases. CDR3 in amino acids: CASSLGSNEQYF. The CDR3 DNA is TGTGCCAGCAGCTTAGGGAGTAACGAGCAGTACTTC.

The chain has TRBV10-3 and TRBJ2-5, with 10 bases lining up with TRBD2. Germline loops: CDR1 ENHRY, CDR2 SYGVKD. Losses at the gene ends were 0 bases for V and 5 bases for J; bases not matched to a gene: 6. The CDR3 runs to 16 residues. In nucleotides, the CDR3 is TGTGCCATCAGTGAGTCGTTGCCTAGCGGGGGTGAGACCCAGTACTTC. Its translation: CAISESLPSGGETQYF.

CDR3 sequence reads: CASSRTGDLNTEAFF. The DNA of the CDR3 is TGTGCCAGCAGTCGGACAGGGGACTTGAACACTGAAGCTTTCTTT. The gene calls are TRBV7-8 and TRBJ1-1; 9 nucleotides align to TRBD1. The CDR3 runs to 15 residues. Germline values: CDR1 SGHVS, CDR2 FQNEAQ. The V gene end was trimmed by 6 bases and the J gene end by 0 bases; junction bases not matched to a gene: 5.

This chain connects TRBV18 to TRBJ2-7; TRBD1 matches at 10 bases. The CDR3 extends over 14 amino acids. V was clipped by 4 bases and J by 2 bases; unmatched bases: 2. The germline CDR1 and CDR2 sequences are KGHSH and LQKENI. CDR3 in DNA: TGTGCCAGCTCACGACAGGGGGCGGCCTACGAGCAGTACTTC. It specifies CASSRQGAAYEQYF.

The rearrangement joins TRBV7-2 to TRBJ2-7, with 7 bases matching TRBD2. Germline V gene data show CDR1 as SGHTA and CDR2 as FQGNSA. J was trimmed by 0 bases and V by 3 bases; bases with no gene match: 11. This CDR3 spans 17 amino acids. CDR3 in DNA: TGTGCCAGCAGCTTGTTCTCGTGGCGGGAGCTCTCCTACGAGCAGTACTTC. Translating gives CASSLFSWRELSYEQYF.

V usage is TRBV7-2 and J usage is TRBJ2-1; 13 bases fit TRBD2. The trim removed 1 base at V and 7 bases at J, leaving 4 bases unmatched. Germline V gives CDR1 SGHTA, CDR2 FQGNSA. CDR3 length: 16 amino acids. CDR3 sequence reads: CASSLGGTSGANEQFF. In DNA, the CDR3 is TGTGCCAGCAGCTTAGGAGGGACTAGCGGGGCTAATGAGCAGTTCTTC. Combining the CDR3 with reference TRBV7-2 and TRBJ2-1 gives the whole variable domain GAGVSQSPSNKVTEKGKDVELRCDPISGHTALYWYRQSLGQGLEFLIYFQGNSAPDKSGLPSDRFSAERTGGSVSTLTIQRTQQEDSAVYLCASSLGGTSGANEQFFGPGTRLTVL.

The gene calls are TRBV29-1 and TRBJ1-1; no firm D call. The CDR3 consists of 11 residues. V lost 7 bases, J lost 0 bases, and 6 bases lay in between. The germline CDR1 and CDR2 sequences are SQVTM and ANQGSEA. Here the CDR3 DNA reads TGCAGCGCTCGGGTGAACACTGAAGCTTTCTTT. It is translated as CSARVNTEAFF.

The chain is built from TRBV7-9 and TRBJ2-4; TRBD1 matches 9 bases. The length of the CDR3 is 13 residues. V lost 5 bases and J lost 5; bases outside the gene matches: 1. Germline V gene data show CDR1 as SEHNR and CDR2 as FQNEAQ (reference sequence). As DNA, the CDR3 is TGTGCCAGCAGCAGACAGGGGGAAAACATTCAGTACTTC. Translated, it gives CASSRQGENIQYF.

This clone was detected only once. This chain uses TRBV7-6 with TRBJ2-7; possibly TRBD1 for D (6 bases). V was trimmed by 5 bases and J by 4 bases, leaving 18 bases between them. This CDR3 region has 15 residues. Per the germline V gene, CDR1 is SGHVS and CDR2 is FNYEAQ. The CDR3, as DNA: TGTGCCAGCAGCCCCGACCCCGGCAGGGGTTACGAGCAGTACTTC. Its protein is CASSPDPGRGYEQYF.

The chain has TRBV18 and TRBJ1-1; D unclear. Between the trimmed V and J ends, which lost 2 bases and 11 bases, there was a span of 12 bases. Germline V gene data show CDR1 as KGHSH and CDR2 as LQKENI. This CDR3 has 12 residues. For the CDR3, the DNA is TGTGCCAGCTCACCAGGGGAGGGAGCCGCTTTCTTT. Its protein product is CASSPGEGAAFF.

V is TRBV9 and J is TRBJ2-5; D remains ambiguous. The germline V gene encodes CDR1 SGDLS and CDR2 YYNGEE. V was trimmed by 6 bases and J by 0 bases, leaving 12 bases between them. This CDR3 region has 14 residues. CDR3 sequence (DNA): TGTGCCAGCAATGGCGGCTTATACCAAGAGACCCAGTACTTC. Protein sequence: CASNGGLYQETQYF.

The chain carries TRBV7-2 and TRBJ1-2; 8 positions match TRBD1. This CDR3 is built from 15 residues. V lost 1 base to trimming and J lost 4 bases; unmatched junction nucleotides: 5. Germline V lookup: CDR1 SGHTA, CDR2 FQGNSA. This chain's CDR3 is CASSLGTGLGYGYTF. The CDR3 region has the DNA TGTGCCAGCAGCTTAGGGACAGGGTTAGGCTATGGCTACACCTTC.

This sequence joins TRBV4-2 and TRBJ1-4; D is ambiguous. The CDR3 loop spans 15 amino acids. Per germline, CDR1 LGHNA and CDR2 YNFKEQ. Trimming removed 1 base from V and 5 bases from J, with 11 bases in between. The CDR3, as DNA: TGTGCCAGCAGCCAAGGCGGCTTCGGAAATGAAAAACTGTTTTTT. Protein sequence: CASSQGGFGNEKLFF.

The V call is TRBV19, the J call TRBJ1-6, with no clear D. The CDR3 consists of 15 residues. The ends were cut back, 9 bases at V and 1 base at J, with 13 bases in the middle. In germline, CDR1 is LNHDA, CDR2 SQIVND (reference sequence). The CDR3 DNA reads TGTGCCAGCAGCCAAGGGAGATCCTATAATTCACCCCTCCACTTT. Translation: CASSQGRSYNSPLHF.

The chain uses TRBV5-1 and TRBJ1-2; TRBD1 matches at 8 bases. Germline CDR1 is SGHRS and CDR2 is YFSETQ. This CDR3 is built from 14 residues. Losses at the gene ends were 4 bases for V and 4 bases for J; bases not matched to a gene: 6. The CDR3 DNA follows: TGCGCCAGCAGCCTTGGGACAGGAACCTATGGCTACACCTTC. This sequence encodes CASSLGTGTYGYTF.

The chain combines TRBV5-1 with TRBJ1-5; the D gene is possibly TRBD1 (5 bases). This CDR3 has 15 amino acids. V shed 4 bases and J shed 1 base, with 12 bases lying between them. From germline, CDR1 is SGHRS and CDR2 YFSETQ. The CDR3 here is CASSLDSGSNQPQHF. DNA for the CDR3: TGCGCCAGCAGCCTAGACAGCGGGAGCAATCAGCCCCAGCATTTT.

V is TRBV4-1 and J is TRBJ2-3, with 8 bases that match TRBD2. Germline loops: CDR1 MGHRA, CDR2 YSYEKL. The V gene end was trimmed by 1 base and the J gene end by 1 base; junction bases not matched to a gene: 4. The CDR3 is 16 amino acids. CDR3 in DNA: TGCGCCAGCAGCCAAGTGGGCGGGGGGCGCACAGATACGCAGTATTTT. The encoded protein is CASSQVGGGRTDTQYF.

The genes are TRBV11-1 and TRBJ2-1; the D is unclear. The CDR3 sequence is 15 residues long. Trimming removed 0 bases from V and 5 bases from J, with 11 bases in between. CDR1 and CDR2 from the germline V gene are SGHAT and FQDESV (reference sequence). CDR3 coding DNA: TGTGCCAGCAGCTTAGCCCCTTACTTGAACAATGAGCAGTTCTTC. Its translation is CASSLAPYLNNEQFF.

The rearrangement uses TRBV7-8 and TRBJ2-4; 8 bases map to TRBD1. The CDR3 consists of 13 residues. V lost 1 base to trimming and J lost 9 bases; unmatched junction nucleotides: 2. Germline CDR1 and CDR2: SGHVS and FQNEAQ. The CDR3 sequence is CASSLVQGGIQYF. The CDR3, as DNA: TGTGCCAGCAGCTTAGTACAGGGGGGCATTCAGTACTTC.

In this sample, this clone turned up once. In DNA, the CDR3 is TGTGCCAGCAGCACCCGGACAGGGGGCTTCGTCGGTGGCTACACCTTC. Translation: CASSTRTGGFVGGYTF. The V call is TRBV7-9, the J call TRBJ1-2, with 11 bases fitting TRBD1. Per the germline V gene, CDR1 is SEHNR and CDR2 is FQNEAQ (reference sequence). The ends lost 5 bases at V and 7 bases at J; junction bases unmatched: 12. The CDR3 consists of 16 residues.

This sequence joins TRBV7-8 and TRBJ2-5; 11 bases are shared with TRBD2. The germline V gene has CDR1 SGHVS and CDR2 FQNEAQ. The CDR3 totals 14 residues. Unmatched junction bases numbered 3, after V lost 5 bases and J lost 4 bases. The chain's CDR3 is CASSSGLAGETQYF. Here the CDR3 DNA reads TGTGCCAGCAGCAGCGGACTAGCGGGAGAGACCCAGTACTTC.

V usage is TRBV7-9 and J usage is TRBJ2-1; 8 bases match TRBD2. The CDR3 length is 15 residues. V lost 5 bases to trimming and J lost 7 bases; unmatched junction nucleotides: 10. The germline V gene encodes CDR1 SEHNR and CDR2 FQNEAQ (reference sequence). The CDR3 nucleotides read TGTGCCAGCAGCGTCCGGACTAGCAGTAGGAATGAGCAGTTCTTC. Translation gives CASSVRTSSRNEQFF.

This rearrangement joins TRBV28 to TRBJ1-5; a possible D gene is TRBD1 (5 bases). Per the germline V gene, CDR1 is MDHEN and CDR2 is SYDVKM. The CDR3 spans 12 residues. V was trimmed by 6 bases and J by 9 bases, leaving 12 bases between them. The DNA of the CDR3 is TGTGCCAGCAGGACAGCCCTTCGGCCCCAGCATTTT. It yields the protein CASRTALRPQHF.

The genes are TRBV28 and TRBJ1-3; D uncertain. The germline V gene has CDR1 MDHEN and CDR2 SYDVKM. V dropped 3 bases and J dropped 0 bases, with 12 bases sitting between them. The CDR3 is 16 amino acids. The chain's CDR3 is CASSFHPLGSGNTIYF. The CDR3 DNA reads TGTGCCAGCAGTTTTCACCCTCTCGGCTCTGGAAACACCATATATTTT.